Listed below are T cell receptor beta chains from one sample, sequenced in a study of blood T cell repertoires in COVID-19. Assay: immunoSEQ multiplex PCR; the TCRdb copy retains only in-frame clones and omits some. The repertoire holds 350,000 to 400,000 clones, with 85% to 90% as singletons. Material for sequencing was PBMCs or T cells enriched from blood (not recorded which). These TCRs come from a woman younger than 45 with acute COVID-19. CDR3s include the opening cysteine and the closing phenylalanine or tryptophan. Each record gives: V gene, D gene, clone size, J gene, CDR3 DNA, CDR3 protein. D genes are given only for firm matches. Clone size is not always given. Where it is, it says once, few, many or a class for expanded clones.

>TRBV7-3|TRBD1|-|TRBJ1-1
TGTGCCAGCAGCCGACAGGGGGGAGGCACTGAAGCTTTCTTT
CASSRQGGGTEAFF
>TRBV5-1|-|-|TRBJ2-2
TGCGCCAGCACACCCACGGTGAACACCGGGGAGCTGTTTTTT
CASTPTVNTGELFF
>TRBV7-9|TRBD2|-|TRBJ2-6
TGTGCCAGCAGCACGGGGGGTTCCCTGAACTCTGGGGCCAACGTCCTGACTTTC
CASSTGGSLNSGANVLTF
>TRBV5-5|-|-|TRBJ1-5
TGTGCCAGCAGCCCCGAGGGGGGGGCCAATCAGCCCCAGCATTTT
CASSPEGGANQPQHF
>TRBV24-1|TRBD1|few|TRBJ1-2
TGTGCCACCAGTGACCCTGGACAGGTCTATGGCTACACCTTC
CATSDPGQVYGYTF
>TRBV6-1|-|few|TRBJ1-5
TGTGCCAGCAGTGATCTACAGGGTTATAGCAATCAGCCCCAGCATTTT
CASSDLQGYSNQPQHF
>TRBV12-5|-|-|TRBJ1-1
TGTGCTAGTGGTTTGGCCCGCGGGGGATTTAACACTGAAGCTTTCTTT
CASGLARGGFNTEAFF
>TRBV5-1|-|-|TRBJ1-3
TGCGCCAGCAGCTCAGGACAGACCTACCCTGGAAACACCATATATTTT
CASSSGQTYPGNTIYF
>TRBV24-1|TRBD2|-|TRBJ2-1
TGTGCCAGCGACTCCGGGACTAGTGCATACAATGAGCAGTTCTTC
CASDSGTSAYNEQFF
>TRBV7-2|TRBD2|-|TRBJ2-1
TGTGCCAGCAGCTTAGGGCGGGGGGGGACCCTCAATGAGCAGTTCTTC
CASSLGRGGTLNEQFF
>TRBV9|-|-|TRBJ2-3
TGTGCCAGCAGCGTAGTAGATCTTTCAGATACGCAGTATTTT
CASSVVDLSDTQYF
>TRBV11-2|-|few|TRBJ1-2
TGTGCCAGCAGCACAAGTCGTTATGGCTACACCTTC
CASSTSRYGYTF
>TRBV7-3|TRBD2|-|TRBJ2-7
TGTGCCAGCAGCTTATTCGCGGGGGGCAAATACGAGCAGTACTTC
CASSLFAGGKYEQYF
>TRBV7-9|-|once|TRBJ2-5
TGTGCCAGCAGCCTAGTGCCAGGGGCACAAGAGACCCAGTACTTC
CASSLVPGAQETQYF
>TRBV6-5|-|-|TRBJ1-3
TGTGCCAGCAGGGCCAGGGATCCAGGAAACACCATATATTTT
CASRARDPGNTIYF
>TRBV7-8|-|-|TRBJ1-1
TGTGCCAGCAGGGTATCAACCGGGAACACTGAAGCTTTCTTT
CASRVSTGNTEAFF
>TRBV7-2|-|-|TRBJ1-3
TGTGCCAGCAGCTTAGTGGGGGCGGCGGACACCATATATTTT
CASSLVGAADTIYF
>TRBV4-1|-|few|TRBJ2-7
TGCGCCAGCAGCCAAGATAGCGTGGAAAACTACGAGCAGTACTTC
CASSQDSVENYEQYF
>TRBV11-2|TRBD2|-|TRBJ2-3
TGTGCCAGCAGCTTAAGTAGCGGGGGGGATACGCAGTATTTT
CASSLSSGGDTQYF
>TRBV19|TRBD1|-|TRBJ2-7
TGTGCCAGTAGTAACAGGGGCCACGAGCAGTACTTC
CASSNRGHEQYF
>TRBV19|TRBD1|-|TRBJ1-2
TGTGCCAGTAGTATCAGGGGGCTTGCCTATGGCTACACCTTC
CASSIRGLAYGYTF
>TRBV30|TRBD1|-|TRBJ1-3
TGTGCCTGGAGCATGACAGGGGCCCCTGGAAACACCATATATTTT
CAWSMTGAPGNTIYF
>TRBV5-1|TRBD1|-|TRBJ1-1
TGCGCCAGCAGCTTGGTTTCCGTCGCAGGGGGGTACACTGAAGCTTTCTTT
CASSLVSVAGGYTEAFF
>TRBV6-1|-|-|TRBJ1-6
TGTGCCAGCAGTGAGTTCCATTATAATTCACCCCTCCACTTT
CASSEFHYNSPLHF
>TRBV5-1|-|-|TRBJ1-2
TGCGCCAGCAGCTTTAGGGGGACCTATGGCTACACCTTC
CASSFRGTYGYTF
>TRBV4-2|TRBD1|-|TRBJ1-4
TGTGCCACCCCCGGGACAGAGCACGAAAAACTGTTTTTT
CATPGTEHEKLFF
>TRBV9|-|-|TRBJ2-1
TGTGCCAGCAGCTCTCAGGGGCGGCAGTTCTTC
CASSSQGRQFF
>TRBV7-2|-|-|TRBJ2-1
TGTGCCAGCAGCTGGAGGGAAGACGGTTACAATGAGCAGTTCTTC
CASSWREDGYNEQFF
>TRBV7-6|-|once|TRBJ2-1
TGTGCCAGCAGCACGACTAGTCGGAATGAGCAGTTCTTC
CASSTTSRNEQFF
>TRBV4-1|TRBD1|-|TRBJ1-6
TGCGCCAGCAGCCAAGGGGACAGGGAGGGTTCACCCCTCCACTTT
CASSQGDREGSPLHF
>TRBV5-1|-|-|TRBJ1-6
TGCGCCAGCAGCCGGGAATATTCACCCCTCCACTTT
CASSREYSPLHF
>TRBV9|-|-|TRBJ1-1
TGTGCCAGCAGCGTAGGAGGGTCCCCTATGAACACTGAAGCTTTCTTT
CASSVGGSPMNTEAFF
>TRBV6-6|TRBD1|-|TRBJ1-2
TGTGCCAGCAGGACAGGGGGATTCTATGGCTACACCTTC
CASRTGGFYGYTF
>TRBV5-1|TRBD2|-|TRBJ2-3
TGCGCCAGCAGCTTTGGACTAGCTTCGGATACGCAGTATTTT
CASSFGLASDTQYF
>TRBV9|TRBD1|-|TRBJ1-2
TGTGCCAGCAGCGTAGACAGGGGGATTTATGGCTACACCTTC
CASSVDRGIYGYTF
>TRBV24-1|-|-|TRBJ1-1
TGTGCCACCAATCCGGGACACTGGAACACTGAAGCTTTCTTT
CATNPGHWNTEAFF
>TRBV7-2|TRBD2|-|TRBJ2-5
TGTGCCAGCAGCTTAGTTAGCGCTAGCGGGGTGAGAGAGACCCAGTACTTC
CASSLVSASGVRETQYF
>TRBV4-1|TRBD1|-|TRBJ1-5
TGCGCCAGCAGCCAAAGTGGGACAGGGGAAATTAGCAATCAGCCCCAGCATTTT
CASSQSGTGEISNQPQHF
>TRBV9|TRBD2|-|TRBJ2-5
TGTGCCAGCAGCGTAGTAGCGGGCCCCAAGAGAACCCAGTACTTC
CASSVVAGPKRTQYF
>TRBV4-2|-|many|TRBJ2-4
TGTGCCAGCAGCCAAGATTGGGGGCAGAGCATTCAGTACTTC
CASSQDWGQSIQYF
>TRBV3-1/TRBV3-2|TRBD1|few|TRBJ1-6
TGTGCCAGCAGCCAAAGGGACAGGGGTAATTCACCCCTCCACTTT
CASSQRDRGNSPLHF
>TRBV24-1|-|few|TRBJ2-5
TGTGCCACCACCACAGGGTTGAAGGGAGAGACCCAGTACTTC
CATTTGLKGETQYF